Listed below are T cell receptor beta chains from one sample, sequenced in a study of glioma-infiltrating T cells after dendritic cell vaccination. Measured with immunoSEQ multiplex PCR; TCRdb has only the in-frame clones, and not every one. In the table there are just over 95,000 clones, over 60% of which are singletons. The starting material was blood, obtained before dendritic cell vaccination. The receptors stem from a human donor with glioblastoma. Both conserved end residues are part of each CDR3. The order of the fields is J gene, clone size, D gene, V gene, CDR3 DNA, CDR3 protein. The D gene is left open where the match is weak. Only some rows state a clone size, as once, few, many or a class for expanded clones.

>TRBJ1-2|.|TRBD1|TRBV5-1
TGCGCCAGCAGCTTGGGGACAGGGGGCTATAATAACTATGGCTACACCTTC
CASSLGTGGYNNYGYTF
>TRBJ2-2|.|.|TRBV18
TGTGCCAGCTCACCACCCTCGCCCAGGAACACCGGGGAGCTGTTTTTT
CASSPPSPRNTGELFF
>TRBJ2-5|.|TRBD1|TRBV6-1
TGTGTAACAGGGGACGTGGTTAGAGAGACCCAGTACTTC
CVTGDVVRETQYF
>TRBJ2-1|once|TRBD1|TRBV10-3
TGTGCCATCAGACGGACAGGGGGCACGTTCTTC
CAIRRTGGTFF
>TRBJ2-7|.|.|TRBV30
TGTGCCTGGAAAGGGAGCTCCTACGAGCAGTACTTC
CAWKGSSYEQYF
>TRBJ2-1|.|TRBD2|TRBV27
TGTGCCAGCAGTGGGGCGGTAGCGGGGGGCCTTAACCACAATGAGCAGTTCTTC
CASSGAVAGGLNHNEQFF
>TRBJ2-1|.|TRBD2|TRBV7-9
TGTGCCAGCAGCCTAGGACTAGCGGGTTACAATGAGCAGTTCTTC
CASSLGLAGYNEQFF
>TRBJ2-5|.|.|TRBV30
TGTGCCTGGAGAAACCGCGGGGGCCCGGGGGCCCAGTACTTC
CAWRNRGGPGAQYF
>TRBJ2-7|.|.|TRBV5-4
TGTGCCAGCAGCGACCGGGACAATAAACGCTACGAGCAGTACTTC
CASSDRDNKRYEQYF
>TRBJ2-1|few|TRBD2|TRBV5-1
TGCGCCAGCAGCTTGCTAGCGGGAGGGTACAATGAGCAGTTCTTC
CASSLLAGGYNEQFF
>TRBJ1-1|.|TRBD1|TRBV29-1
TGCAGCGTTGAAGCGGCGGCAGGGGGTGAAGCTTTCTTT
CSVEAAAGGEAFF
>TRBJ1-2|.|TRBD1|TRBV18
TGTGCCAGCTCACCAGTAAGAGGGGGCTTGGATGGCTACACCTTC
CASSPVRGGLDGYTF
>TRBJ1-1|.|.|TRBV9
TGTGCCAGCAGCGTTACTACTGGTGCAGCTTTCTTT
CASSVTTGAAFF
>TRBJ1-1|.|TRBD1|TRBV30
TGTGCCTGTAAGGGACAGGGGATGTTGGGCACTGAAGCTTTCTTT
CACKGQGMLGTEAFF
>TRBJ2-5|.|.|TRBV13
TGTGCCAGCAGCCTACGACTTCAAAGCGAGACCCAGTACTTC
CASSLRLQSETQYF
>TRBJ2-7|.|TRBD1|TRBV5-3
TGTGCCAGAACCCCCGGGACAGGGAGTTACGAGCAGTACTTC
CARTPGTGSYEQYF
>TRBJ2-2|once|.|TRBV5-1
TGCGCCAGCAGCTTGGTTCAGGTCGCGAACACCGGGGAGCTGTTTTTT
CASSLVQVANTGELFF
>TRBJ2-7|.|TRBD2|TRBV5-1
TGCGCCAGCAGCCCGGGGGGAGCCACCTACGAGCAGTACTTC
CASSPGGATYEQYF
>TRBJ2-7|.|.|TRBV10-3
TGTGCCATCAGTCCAGACGACAGGAGTTCCTACGAGCAGTACTTC
CAISPDDRSSYEQYF
>TRBJ1-1|.|TRBD1|TRBV30
TGTGCCTGGCGGTCGACAGGGAAGGACACTGAAGCTTTCTTT
CAWRSTGKDTEAFF
>TRBJ1-1|.|.|TRBV2
TGTGCCAGCAGTGAAGAGGTATGGCAGGGTGTTTTCAGCACTGAAGCTTTCTTT
CASSEEVWQGVFSTEAFF
>TRBJ1-1|.|TRBD1|TRBV10-2
TGCGCCAGCGGAGGACAGGGCGGCACTGAAGCTTTCTTT
CASGGQGGTEAFF
>TRBJ2-7|.|TRBD2|TRBV15
TGTGCCACCAGCAGAGTATTGGGGGGGTCCGACTACGAGCAGTACTTC
CATSRVLGGSDYEQYF
>TRBJ1-2|.|.|TRBV9
TGTGCCAGCAGCGTAGGGGGGGGTTCAGACTATGGCTACACCTTC
CASSVGGGSDYGYTF
>TRBJ1-6|few|TRBD1|TRBV11-2
TGTGCCAGCAGCTTATTGACAGGGGCCGATTCACCCCTCCACTTT
CASSLLTGADSPLHF
>TRBJ1-1|.|.|TRBV2
TGTGCCAGCTTAGGCGGAGGAGTGAACACTGAAGCTTTCTTT
CASLGGGVNTEAFF
>TRBJ1-5|few|.|TRBV19
TGTGCCAGTAGTAATGGAGGGGAAGGACAGCCCCAGCATTTT
CASSNGGEGQPQHF
>TRBJ1-1|.|.|TRBV19
TGTGCCAGTAGTATCTCGGGCCCGGGAGGGAGAACTGAAGCTTTCTTT
CASSISGPGGRTEAFF
>TRBJ2-7|.|TRBD2|TRBV2
TGTGCCACCCAACCGACTAGCGGGTACGAGCAGTACTTC
CATQPTSGYEQYF
>TRBJ2-3|few|TRBD2|TRBV5-1
TGCGCCAGCAGCTATGGGACTACTAGCACAGATACGCAGTATTTT
CASSYGTTSTDTQYF
>TRBJ1-1|.|.|TRBV5-4
TGTGCCAGCAGCGGGGGGTGGGGGGCTGAAGCTTTCTTT
CASSGGWGAEAFF
>TRBJ2-7|.|.|TRBV19
TGTGCCAGTAGTATAGCATCGAGCTCCTACGAGCAGTACTTC
CASSIASSSYEQYF
>TRBJ2-3|.|TRBD1|TRBV30
TGTGCCTGGAGTACTGGGACAGTTTTAACAGATACGCAGTATTTT
CAWSTGTVLTDTQYF
>TRBJ1-3|.|TRBD1|TRBV18
TGTGCCAGCTCACCACCGTGGGCAGGGGGCACGAACACCATATATTTT
CASSPPWAGGTNTIYF
>TRBJ2-7|.|.|TRBV10-1
TGCGCCAGCAGTGATCGAGGGCGCTCCTACGAGCAGTACTTC
CASSDRGRSYEQYF
>TRBJ2-7|many|TRBD1|TRBV6-1
TGTGCCAGCAGGGGGACAGTAACCTACGAGCAGTACTTC
CASRGTVTYEQYF
>TRBJ2-2|.|.|TRBV28
TGTGCCAGCACAGGTATACAGCTGAACACCGGGGAGCTGTTTTTT
CASTGIQLNTGELFF
>TRBJ1-2|.|TRBD1|TRBV29-1
TGCAGCGTTGACGAGGGGGCGGGAGGCTACACCTTC
CSVDEGAGGYTF
>TRBJ1-5|.|.|TRBV30
TGTGCCTGGAGTGTACGAGGTTTTCAGCCCCAGCATTTT
CAWSVRGFQPQHF
>TRBJ1-1|.|.|TRBV5-1
TGCGCCAGCAGCTTAGGACACTCGAACACTGAAGCTTTCTTT
CASSLGHSNTEAFF
>TRBJ2-1|.|TRBD1|TRBV6-1
TGTGCCAGCACCGACAGGGGTCTATACAATGAGCAGTTCTTC
CASTDRGLYNEQFF
>TRBJ1-1|.|.|TRBV5-4
TGTGCCAGCACCCCCGGGGGGGGAGGCACTGAAGCTTTCTTT
CASTPGGGGTEAFF
>TRBJ1-5|.|TRBD1|TRBV6-5
TGTGCCAGCAGATGGACAGGGGAAGGCAATCAGCCCCAGCATTTT
CASRWTGEGNQPQHF
>TRBJ1-2|.|TRBD1|TRBV4-2
TGTGCCAGCAGCAGAGGACAGGAAGTTACAACCTTC
CASSRGQEVTTF
>TRBJ2-1|.|TRBD1|TRBV7-7
TGTGCTAGCAGCTTAGTCGGGACAGGTTACAATGAGCAGTTCTTC
CASSLVGTGYNEQFF
>TRBJ2-7|.|.|TRBV29-1
TGCAGCGTTATTGCGGGGCAACTTAGACTATCCGAGCAGTACTTC
CSVIAGQLRLSEQYF
>TRBJ1-2|few|.|TRBV19
TGTGCCAGTAGTATCCCGGGAGGCAAACCTAACTATGGCTACACCTTC
CASSIPGGKPNYGYTF
>TRBJ1-2|.|.|TRBV19
TGTGCCAGTAGTTCGCAGGGCTATGGCCACACCTTC
CASSSQGYGHTF
>TRBJ2-5|.|.|TRBV6-6
TGTGCCAGCGCTAGAATGTACCAAGAGACCCAGTACTTC
CASARMYQETQYF
>TRBJ2-3|.|.|TRBV4-1
TGCGCCAGCAGCCTATTGTGGGGACAAGAAGATACGCAGTATTTT
CASSLLWGQEDTQYF
>TRBJ2-5|few|TRBD1|TRBV12-5
TGTGCTAGTGGTTTGGGGACAGGGTTCCAAGAGACCCAGTACTTC
CASGLGTGFQETQYF
>TRBJ2-2|.|TRBD2|TRBV5-1
TGCGCCAGCAGCCAGACTAGCGGCTCGACGGGGACCGGGGAGCTGTTTTTT
CASSQTSGSTGTGELFF
>TRBJ2-7|.|.|TRBV18
TGTGCCAGCTCTGGCGGCACGTCCTACGAGCAGTACTTC
CASSGGTSYEQYF